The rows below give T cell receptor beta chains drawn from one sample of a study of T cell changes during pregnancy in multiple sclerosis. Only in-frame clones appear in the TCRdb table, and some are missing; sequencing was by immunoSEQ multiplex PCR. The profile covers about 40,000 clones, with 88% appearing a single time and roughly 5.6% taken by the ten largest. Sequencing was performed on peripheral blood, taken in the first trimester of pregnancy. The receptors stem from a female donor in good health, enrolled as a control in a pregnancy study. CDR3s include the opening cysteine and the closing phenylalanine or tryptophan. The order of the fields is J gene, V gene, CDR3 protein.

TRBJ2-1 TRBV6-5 CASSPGAGGYNEQFF
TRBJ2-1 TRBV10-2 CASSTPEFGFSGPSSYNEQFF
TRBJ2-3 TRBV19 CASSITAWGRGSTDTQYF
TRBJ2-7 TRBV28 CASSRTSRASFIYEQYF
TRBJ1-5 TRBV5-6 CASSPGREGSNQPQHF
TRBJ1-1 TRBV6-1 CATSTSGTGGAAAFF
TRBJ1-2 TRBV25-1 CASRKTGTAYGYTF
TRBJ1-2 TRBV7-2 CASSFTGGEDYGYTF
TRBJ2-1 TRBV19 CASSHRDSRSNEQFF
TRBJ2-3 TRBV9 CASSVGRNTQYF
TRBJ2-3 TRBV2 CASSDTNRGADTQYF
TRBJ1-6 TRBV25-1 CASSEQVGNSPLHF
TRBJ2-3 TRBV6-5 CASSLGQGAADTQYF
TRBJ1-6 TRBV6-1 CASSLRAGDSPLHF
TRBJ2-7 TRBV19 CASSPPSVPGLPSEQYF
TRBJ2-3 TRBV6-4 CASSPTGPPDTQYF
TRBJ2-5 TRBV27 CASSFQPPLAGVQETQYF
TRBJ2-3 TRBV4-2 CASSQDRKGGPTDTQYF
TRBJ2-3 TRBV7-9 CASSASGSIGDTQYF
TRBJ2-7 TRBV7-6 CASSLLAGDYEQYF
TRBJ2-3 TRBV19 CASSTGGGPTDTQYF
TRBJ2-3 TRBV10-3 CAISERGDTQYF
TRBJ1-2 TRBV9 CASSQTPGQGGGYTF
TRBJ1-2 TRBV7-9 CASSLASGNGGYTF
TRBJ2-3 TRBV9 CASSVVGSGGETDTQYF
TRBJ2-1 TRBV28 CASSSPPKASGSLGEQFF
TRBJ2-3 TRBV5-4 CASSLGTSGTDTQYF
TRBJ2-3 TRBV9 CASSADGRGSGDTQYF
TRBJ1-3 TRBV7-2 CASSMLRRPAGNTIYF
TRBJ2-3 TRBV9 CATGDRGTDTQYF
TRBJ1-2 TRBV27 CASRDPGGARGYTF
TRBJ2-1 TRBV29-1 CSVEIPAGIYNEQFF
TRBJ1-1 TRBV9 CASSEGALTEAFF
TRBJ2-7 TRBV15 CATSREDLAGDEQYF
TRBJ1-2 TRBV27 CASSTLTGTGAHGYTF
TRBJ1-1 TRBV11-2 CASSLIVNTEAFF
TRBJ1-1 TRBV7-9 CASSFFRGQAPEAFF
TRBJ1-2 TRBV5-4 CASSPGTGGISVGGYTF
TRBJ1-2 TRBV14 CASSRTGGNYGYTF
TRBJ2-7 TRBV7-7 CASSAAGAFPHEQYF
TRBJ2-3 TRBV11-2 CASSSRSIALVQDTQYF
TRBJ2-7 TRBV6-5 CASQDSRGSYEQYF
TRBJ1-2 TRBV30 CAWSLAGGTNYGYTF
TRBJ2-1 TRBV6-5 CASSYSLGTGVDEQFF
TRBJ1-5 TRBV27 CASSFRTGGDQPQHF
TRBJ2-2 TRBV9 CASRGGGGELFF
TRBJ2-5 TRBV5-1 CASSPDGTGTLETQYF
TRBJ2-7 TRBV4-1 CASSQGNRGRSYEQYF
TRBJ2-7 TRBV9 CASSGGDHYEQYF
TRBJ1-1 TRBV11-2 CASSLGDRTEAFF
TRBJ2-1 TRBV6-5 CASSNRPLSYNEQFF
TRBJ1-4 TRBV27 CASSLFPPGQLPTNEKLFF
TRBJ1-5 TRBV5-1 CASSLDSYSNQPQHF
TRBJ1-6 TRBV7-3 CASSPRWNSPLHF
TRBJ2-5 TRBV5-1 CASSLDLAGGETQYF
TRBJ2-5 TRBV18 CASSPLSGAQETQYF
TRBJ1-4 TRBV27 CASSLTGHWNEKLFF
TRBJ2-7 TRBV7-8 CASSLLVDYEQYF
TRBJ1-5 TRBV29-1 CSVLDRGIDQPQHF
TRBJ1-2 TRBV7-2 CASSTPGQGAVNYGYTF